These 21 T cell receptor beta chains were sequenced from one sample in a study of shared clonotypes between healthy human individuals. Generated by immunoSEQ multiplex PCR, the TCRdb table keeps only in-frame clones and is missing some. This sample has 600,000 or so clones, with 95% found just once. CD45RO-negative CD8 cells positively selected for CCR7 made up the naive population, which excluded terminally differentiated effector memory CD45RA+ cells. The sample taken for sequencing was naive CD8+ T cells sorted from blood. These receptors were taken from a woman aged 25-40 years in good health.

The chain has TRBV14 and TRBJ1-1; D unresolved. V lost 4 bases to trimming and J lost 1 base, with 7 bases between them. This CDR3 region has 13 residues. The germline V gene encodes CDR1 SGHDN and CDR2 FVKESK. The CDR3 sequence: CASSPPGNTEAFF. DNA of the CDR3: TGTGCCAGCAGCCCCCCAGGGAACACTGAAGCTTTCTTT. The full variable domain, its missing parts supplied by reference TRBV14 and TRBJ1-1, is EAGVTQFPSHSVIEKGQTVTLRCDPISGHDNLYWYRRVMGKEIKFLLHFVKESKQDESGMPNNRFLAERTGGTYSTLKVQPAELEDSGVYFCASSPPGNTEAFFGQGTRLTVV.

This rearrangement joins TRBV5-1 to TRBJ2-3; TRBD2 might be the D (6 bases). V dropped 7 bases and J dropped 2 bases, with 14 bases sitting between them. CDR3 length: 14 amino acids. Per the germline V gene, CDR1 is SGHRS and CDR2 is YFSETQ. CDR3 coding DNA: TGCGCCAGCCGCCTTGTGCGGGACACAGATACGCAGTATTTT. Translation: CASRLVRDTDTQYF. Drawing the rest from reference TRBV5-1 and TRBJ2-3, the complete variable domain is KAGVTQTPRYLIKTRGQQVTLSCSPISGHRSVSWYQQTPGQGLQFLFEYFSETQRNKGNFPGRFSGRQFSNSRSEMNVSTLELGDSALYLCASRLVRDTDTQYFGPGTRLTVL.

The chain combines TRBV19 with TRBJ2-7, with a tentative D call TRBD1 (7 bases). The CDR3 consists of 17 residues. With 3 bases removed from V and 3 bases from J, the gap between germline ends came to 21 bases. Germline V gene data show CDR1 as LNHDA and CDR2 as SQIVND (reference sequence). The CDR3 protein is CASSIGIAVRDSYEQYF. The CDR3 DNA is TGTGCCAGTAGTATTGGAATAGCGGTTCGGGACAGCTACGAGCAGTACTTC.

This clone was recorded a few times. The V call is TRBV7-6, the J call TRBJ1-1, with a weak D call TRBD1 (6 bases). Germline lookup yields CDR1 SGHVS and CDR2 FNYEAQ. V lost 5 bases and J lost 0, with 13 bases in between. The CDR3 is 15 amino acids. CDR3 sequence: CASSKDQGMNTEAFF. The CDR3 nucleotides read TGTGCCAGCAGCAAAGACCAGGGGATGAACACTGAAGCTTTCTTT.

The chain uses TRBV28 and TRBJ2-7, with 7 nucleotides matching TRBD1. This CDR3 comprises 14 residues. The V segment lost 6 bases and the J segment 3 bases; nucleotides outside the gene matches: 8. Germline V gives CDR1 MDHEN, CDR2 SYDVKM. The CDR3 protein is CASSTTGVGYEQYF. The DNA for the CDR3 is TGTGCCAGCAGCACTACAGGGGTGGGCTACGAGCAGTACTTC.

This chain joins TRBV4-2 and TRBJ2-7; 8 bases are shared with TRBD2. The CDR3 length is 17 residues. J lost 3 bases, V lost 1 base, and 11 bases had no gene match. Germline assignment: CDR1 LGHNA and CDR2 YNFKEQ. The CDR3 is CASSQVSRTSYFYEQYF. The CDR3, as DNA: TGTGCCAGCAGCCAAGTTTCCCGGACTAGCTATTTCTACGAGCAGTACTTC.

This chain links TRBV9 with TRBJ2-5; the match to TRBD1 covers 7 bases. The V and J ends lost 0 bases and 3 bases, in that order; junction bases with no gene match: 2. The CDR3 totals 14 residues. Germline assignment: CDR1 SGDLS and CDR2 YYNGEE. CDR3 in amino acids: CASSVVGGEETQYF. CDR3 DNA: TGTGCCAGCAGCGTAGTAGGGGGCGAAGAGACCCAGTACTTC.

This chain connects TRBV27 to TRBJ2-5; perhaps TRBD2 as D (6 bases). V dropped 0 bases and J dropped 5 bases, with 22 bases sitting between them. There are 18 residues in the CDR3. Germline CDR1 is MNHEY and CDR2 is SMNVEV (reference sequence). The DNA for the CDR3 is TGTGCCAGCAGTTTATCGGCGCTTCTAGCGAACCCCCCGGAGACCCAGTACTTC. It yields the protein CASSLSALLANPPETQYF.

V is TRBV5-4 and J is TRBJ2-1, with a tentative D call TRBD2 (5 bases). Per germline, CDR1 SGHNT and CDR2 YYREEE (reference sequence). The CDR3 totals 17 residues. Between the trimmed V and J ends, which lost 4 bases and 12 bases, there was a span of 29 bases. CDR3 sequence reads: CASSPNVRTSDPRGQFF. The CDR3 DNA is TGTGCCAGCAGCCCTAACGTCAGGACGTCGGACCCTCGGGGGCAGTTCTTC.

The chain recombines TRBV6-5 with TRBJ1-2, with no clear D. The CDR3 contains 14 residues. Germline lookup yields CDR1 MNHEY and CDR2 SVGAGI. The V and J ends lost 6 bases and 4 bases respectively, with 15 bases between them. The CDR3 region is CASSESTGSYGYTF. CDR3 sequence (DNA): TGTGCCAGCAGCGAATCGACGGGGAGCTATGGCTACACCTTC.

J is TRBJ2-7 and V is TRBV2; D may be TRBD2 (5 bases). V dropped 10 bases and J dropped 9 bases, with 19 bases sitting between them. Per germline, CDR1 SNHLY and CDR2 FYNNEI. CDR3 size: 12 residues. Here the CDR3 reads CATEGMARGQYF. The CDR3 nucleotides are TGTGCCACCGAGGGAATGGCCCGGGGGCAGTACTTC.

Points on this clone: The sample contains more than one DNA sequence encoding this CDR3. The rearrangement uses TRBV27 and TRBJ1-5, with 12 bases aligning to TRBD1. Germline CDR1 and CDR2: MNHEY and SMNVEV (reference sequence). The ends lost 5 bases at V and 6 bases at J; junction bases unmatched: 5. CDR3 size: 15 residues. The CDR3, as DNA: TGTGCCAGCAGTCCGGGGACAGGGGGCAGTCAGCCCCAGCATTTT. Its protein product is CASSPGTGGSQPQHF.

V is TRBV27 and J is TRBJ2-5, with TRBD2 identical over 14 bases. The J call may not be correct, given that the DNA end is closer to TRBJ2-7. This CDR3 has 15 amino acids. Germline values: CDR1 MNHEY, CDR2 SMNVEV (reference sequence). Here the CDR3 reads CASSLGTSGSYEQYF. The DNA for the CDR3 is TGTGCCAGCAGCCTCGGGACTAGCGGGAGCTACGAGCAGTACTTC.

The chain carries TRBV28 and TRBJ1-1, with TRBD1 as a possible D gene (5 bases). Trimming stripped 10 bases from V and 2 bases from J, with 14 bases between. Germline V gene data show CDR1 as MDHEN and CDR2 as SYDVKM. The CDR3 extends over 13 amino acids. CDR3 in amino acids: CANPTVLNTEAFF. DNA for the CDR3: TGTGCCAACCCGACAGTTCTAAACACTGAAGCTTTCTTT.

The chain couples TRBV13 to TRBJ2-7, with D perhaps TRBD2 (6 bases). The CDR3 spans 13 residues. V was cut by 5 bases and J by 6 bases, with 14 bases left in between. Per germline, CDR1 PRHDT and CDR2 FYEKMQ (reference sequence). CDR3 in amino acids: CASSPFGRSEQYF. CDR3 nucleotides: TGTGCCAGCAGCCCCTTCGGGAGATCCGAGCAGTACTTC.

The chain has TRBV7-3 and TRBJ1-1; D gene ambiguous. Germline V gene data show CDR1 as SGHTA and CDR2 as FQGTGA. V lost 3 bases, J lost 2 bases, and 7 bases lay in between. The CDR3 extends over 13 amino acids. The CDR3 coding sequence is TGTGCCAGCAGCTTCGAGGTAAACACTGAAGCTTTCTTT. Translating gives CASSFEVNTEAFF.

The V call is TRBV5-6, the J call TRBJ2-6; D is unclear. Trimming took off 2 bases at V and 4 bases at J, with 16 bases between the two ends. The CDR3 contains 17 residues. Germline lookup yields CDR1 SGHDT and CDR2 YYEEEE. CDR3 protein: CASSFLAVGIGANVLTF. CDR3 nucleotide sequence: TGTGCCAGCAGCTTCTTGGCCGTGGGGATCGGGGCCAACGTCCTGACTTTC.

The genes are TRBV4-1 and TRBJ2-5, with 7 bases aligning to TRBD1. V gave up 1 base and J gave up 5 bases; unmatched junction bases: 4. Germline V CDR1 and CDR2: MGHRA, YSYEKL. This CDR3 comprises 14 residues. The CDR3, as DNA: TGCGCCAGCAGCCAAGTCGACAGGGAGGAGACCCAGTACTTC. Its translation: CASSQVDREETQYF.

The chain recombines TRBV28 with TRBJ1-6; 7 bases line up with TRBD1. Unmatched junction bases numbered 9, after V lost 4 bases and J lost 9 bases. CDR1 is MDHEN and CDR2 is SYDVKM in the germline V gene. The CDR3 has 15 amino acids. CDR3 sequence reads: CASSYLTGYGSPLHF. The CDR3 DNA reads TGTGCCAGCAGTTACTTGACAGGGTATGGTTCACCCCTCCACTTT.

The chain is built from TRBV27 and TRBJ1-1; D unclear. Germline values: CDR1 MNHEY, CDR2 SMNVEV (reference sequence). V was pared by 8 bases and J by 1 base, with 11 bases between. This CDR3 region has 13 residues. The CDR3 loop reads CASWTGWNTEAFF. Written as DNA, the CDR3 is TGTGCCAGCTGGACTGGGTGGAACACTGAAGCTTTCTTT.

The chain uses TRBV6-5 and TRBJ1-6, with D hard to call. The V gene lost 4 bases and the J gene lost 5 bases, with 9 bases spanning the gap. This CDR3 has 14 amino acids. CDR1 MNHEY and CDR2 SVGAGI come from the germline V gene. The CDR3 coding sequence is TGTGCCAGCAGTTCCGGACTAAATAATTCACCCCTCCACTTT. Amino acids: CASSSGLNNSPLHF.